This is a list of T cell receptor beta chains from one sample in a study of blood T cell repertoires in COVID-19. This table comes from immunoSEQ multiplex PCR, and its TCRdb copy is limited to in-frame clones, with some not included. The table has under 150,000 clones, approximately 80% seen once. Material: peripheral blood. These TCRs come from a human donor with acute or convalescent COVID-19. The donor label of this sample is uncertain. The CDR3 runs from the conserved cysteine through the conserved F or W. The D gene is left open where the match is weak. Size values are once, few and many counts, or a class for expanded clones, and some rows have none.

TRBJ1-6 | NA | NA | TRBV10-3 | CASSPDSSYNSPLHF | TGTGCCAGTTCCCCGGACAGCTCCTATAATTCACCCCTCCACTTT
TRBJ1-1 | TRBD1 | NA | TRBV19 | CASRRDRVNTEAFF | TGTGCCAGTAGGAGGGACAGGGTAAACACTGAAGCTTTCTTT
TRBJ1-1 | NA | once | TRBV7-8 | CASSRTFEAFF | TGTGCCAGCAGCCGGACATTTGAAGCTTTCTTT
TRBJ2-3 | TRBD2 | NA | TRBV9 | CASSVGEGLGADTQYF | TGTGCCAGCAGCGTAGGGGAGGGACTAGGGGCAGATACGCAGTATTTT
TRBJ2-1 | NA | NA | TRBV12-3/TRBV12-4 | CASSWANEQFF | TGTGCCAGCAGCTGGGCAAATGAGCAGTTCTTC
TRBJ1-2 | NA | NA | TRBV6-5 | CASSPGDPGYTF | TGTGCCAGCAGTCCAGGGGATCCTGGCTACACCTTC
TRBJ1-3 | NA | NA | TRBV29-1 | CSVTTGSGNTIYF | TGCAGCGTTACGACAGGCTCTGGAAACACCATATATTTT
TRBJ1-1 | NA | NA | TRBV9 | CASSAGWGRGNTEAFF | TGTGCCAGCAGCGCCGGGTGGGGCAGGGGAAACACTGAAGCTTTCTTT
TRBJ2-6 | TRBD2 | NA | TRBV7-6 | CASGKRESGANVLTF | TGTGCCAGCGGCAAGCGGGAATCTGGGGCCAACGTCCTGACTTTC
TRBJ1-2 | NA | NA | TRBV2 | CASSEGTMVGYTF | TGTGCCAGCAGTGAGGGGACTATGGTGGGCTACACCTTC
TRBJ2-2 | TRBD1 | NA | TRBV24-1 | CATNTGGRNTGELFF | TGTGCCACCAATACAGGGGGAAGGAACACCGGGGAGCTGTTTTTT
TRBJ1-1 | TRBD1 | NA | TRBV7-6 | CASRSGTGGTEAFF | TGTGCCAGCAGATCCGGGACAGGGGGCACTGAAGCTTTCTTT
TRBJ1-3 | NA | NA | TRBV3-1/TRBV3-2 | CASSQGGGNTIYF | TGTGCCAGCAGCCAAGGGGGCGGAAACACCATATATTTT
TRBJ1-5 | TRBD1 | NA | TRBV30 | CAWSDRGSNQPQHF | TGTGCCTGGAGTGACAGGGGAAGCAATCAGCCCCAGCATTTT
TRBJ1-4 | NA | NA | TRBV6-6 | CASSYSAPGGNEKLFF | TGTGCCAGCAGTTACTCTGCCCCCGGGGGGAATGAAAAACTGTTTTTT
TRBJ2-1 | NA | NA | TRBV18 | CASSQSGGHNEQFF | TGTGCCAGCTCCCAATCCGGGGGACACAATGAGCAGTTCTTC
TRBJ1-1 | TRBD1 | once | TRBV11-1 | CASSFGTGGGEAFF | TGTGCCAGCAGCTTCGGGACAGGGGGCGGAGAAGCTTTCTTT
TRBJ2-2 | TRBD1 | few | TRBV7-8 | CASSKRDRGATGELFF | TGTGCCAGCAGCAAACGGGACAGGGGAGCCACCGGGGAGCTGTTTTTT
TRBJ1-5 | NA | NA | TRBV19 | CASRSGAANQPQHF | TGTGCCAGTAGGAGTGGGGCAGCAAATCAGCCCCAGCATTTT
TRBJ1-1 | NA | NA | TRBV30 | CAWSAGGAQAFF | TGTGCCTGGAGTGCGGGGGGCGCCCAGGCTTTCTTT
TRBJ2-3 | TRBD2 | NA | TRBV29-1 | CSATSGGGTDTQYF | TGCAGCGCAACTAGCGGGGGGGGTACAGATACGCAGTATTTT
TRBJ2-3 | NA | NA | TRBV11-2 | CASSLESSTDTQYF | TGTGCCAGCAGCTTAGAATCGAGCACAGATACGCAGTATTTT
TRBJ2-7 | NA | NA | TRBV5-1 | CASKTSGLASYEQYF | TGCGCCAGCAAAACCTCCGGACTGGCCTCCTACGAGCAGTACTTC
TRBJ1-5 | NA | NA | TRBV6-5 | CASTPGQSNQPQHF | TGTGCCAGCACCCCAGGCCAAAGCAATCAGCCCCAGCATTTT
TRBJ1-3 | NA | NA | TRBV30 | CAWSVYRGKDGNTIYF | TGTGCCTGGAGTGTATATCGGGGGAAAGATGGAAACACCATATATTTT
TRBJ1-2 | TRBD1 | NA | TRBV5-6 | CASSKGAADGYTF | TGTGCCAGCAGCAAGGGGGCTGCCGATGGCTACACCTTC
TRBJ2-5 | NA | NA | TRBV3-1/TRBV3-2 | CASSQERLGHFQETQYF | TGTGCCAGCAGCCAAGAAAGATTAGGACACTTCCAAGAGACCCAGTACTTC
TRBJ1-2 | TRBD1 | NA | TRBV4-1 | CASSQDRDSANYGYTF | TGCGCCAGCAGCCAAGATAGGGACAGTGCTAACTATGGCTACACCTTC
TRBJ1-4 | NA | NA | TRBV30 | CAWSLTTGGGEKLFF | TGTGCCTGGAGTCTAACGACGGGGGGTGGTGAAAAACTGTTTTTT
TRBJ2-2 | TRBD2 | few | TRBV2 | CATRREGTGELFF | TGTGCCACCCGGAGGGAGGGCACCGGGGAGCTGTTTTTT
TRBJ1-3 | TRBD1 | NA | TRBV27 | CASSLFGDRGNTIYF | TGTGCCAGCAGTTTATTTGGGGACAGGGGTAACACCATATATTTT
TRBJ2-1 | NA | NA | TRBV19 | CASSIDAQGGSYNEQFF | TGTGCCAGTAGTATAGATGCCCAGGGTGGCTCCTACAATGAGCAGTTCTTC
TRBJ1-3 | NA | NA | TRBV6-5 | CASSYTHGGENTIYF | TGTGCCAGCAGTTACACGCACGGAGGAGAAAACACCATATATTTT
TRBJ2-2 | TRBD2 | many | TRBV7-9 | CASSLGKASGTGELFF | TGTGCCAGCAGCTTAGGGAAGGCTAGCGGAACCGGGGAGCTGTTTTTT
TRBJ1-6 | NA | few | TRBV2 | CATSFPDSSSYNSPLHF | TGTGCCACCAGCTTCCCGGACTCGAGCTCCTATAATTCACCCCTCCACTTT
TRBJ1-4 | NA | NA | TRBV18 | CASSPQGLINEKLFF | TGTGCCAGCTCACCACAGGGACTGATTAATGAAAAACTGTTTTTT
TRBJ1-1 | NA | once | TRBV19 | CASRGGKGETEAFF | TGTGCCAGTAGGGGGGGGAAAGGAGAGACTGAAGCTTTCTTT
TRBJ1-5 | NA | NA | TRBV30 | CAWSVRQPGQPQHF | TGTGCCTGGAGTGTAAGACAGCCCGGGCAGCCCCAGCATTTT
TRBJ2-4 | NA | NA | TRBV4-1 | CASSRLMSQLAKNIQYF | TGCGCCAGCAGCCGCTTAATGAGCCAACTAGCCAAAAACATTCAGTACTTC
TRBJ2-7 | NA | NA | TRBV5-6 | CASSLVGAGTYEQYF | TGTGCCAGCAGCTTGGTTGGGGCAGGGACCTACGAGCAGTACTTC
TRBJ1-6 | TRBD1 | NA | TRBV19 | CASLQGRNSPLHF | TGTGCCAGCTTACAGGGGCGAAATTCACCCCTCCACTTT
TRBJ2-2 | TRBD1 | NA | TRBV2 | CASRGQGIVDTGELFF | TGTGCCAGCAGGGGACAGGGAATCGTGGACACCGGGGAGCTGTTTTTT
TRBJ1-1 | TRBD1 | NA | TRBV2 | CASSLGTVNTEAFF | TGTGCCAGCAGCCTGGGGACAGTGAACACTGAAGCTTTCTTT
TRBJ1-3 | NA | once | TRBV5-6 | CASSLFGQPGNTIYF | TGTGCCAGCAGCTTATTTGGACAGCCTGGAAACACCATATATTTT
TRBJ1-5 | TRBD1 | NA | TRBV4-1 | CASSQESRDRGLQPQHF | TGCGCCAGCAGCCAAGAAAGTCGGGACAGGGGGCTTCAGCCCCAGCATTTT